One and the same sample provided the 11 T cell receptor beta chains below, sequenced in a study of T cells after yellow fever vaccination (dated by TCRdb to between 2018 and 2020). The library was made by 5' RACE. TCRdb lists the instrument as Illumina NovaSeq 6000. The raw public reads went through TCRdb reprocessing: fastp at Q25, MiXCR clone calling, in-frame beta chains kept. Every distinct CDR3 protein forms one entry, paired with its most common genes and DNA. The sample table holds a few hundred thousand distinct CDR3 sequences, of which roughly 4.3% were seen once. The ten largest clones represent 20% to 25% of the sample. The treatment or condition label here, explained by the study, means: live attenuated yellow fever vaccine strain. Sequences were derived from PBMCs, sampled 5 days after the yellow fever booster vaccination. The origin of the receptors is a man aged 18-30 years who received the YFV17D yellow fever vaccine.

This clonotype was seen a handful of times. J is TRBJ2-1 and V is TRBV19; TRBD1 is a possible D gene (5 bases). This CDR3 comprises 14 residues. Between the trimmed V and J ends, which lost 6 bases and 3 bases, there was a span of 12 bases. In germline, CDR1 is LNHDA, CDR2 SQIVND (reference sequence). The CDR3 here is CASSTGPSYNEQFF. Here the CDR3 DNA reads TGTGCCAGTAGCACAGGTCCAAGCTACAATGAGCAGTTCTTC.

This clonotype was seen ten or more times. J is TRBJ1-2 and V is TRBV4-2; 12 bases are a match to TRBD1. Germline-derived CDR1 and CDR2 are LGHNA and YNFKEQ. The CDR3 runs 15 residues. Trimming cost V 5 bases and J 4 bases; bases outside gene matches: 5. The CDR3 loop reads CASSSRDRGLYGYTF. The CDR3 DNA follows: TGTGCCAGCAGCTCCCGGGACAGGGGGCTCTATGGCTACACCTTC.

This clonotype was found a few times. The chain combines TRBV24-1 with TRBJ2-6; no firm D call. The CDR3 consists of 13 residues. V was pared by 9 bases and J by 4 bases, with 9 bases between. The germline V gene encodes CDR1 KGHDR and CDR2 SFDVKD. The CDR3, as DNA: TGTGCCACCGCTAAGTGGGGGGCCAACGTCCTGACTTTC. It codes for CATAKWGANVLTF.

There are many counts of this clonotype. The rearrangement uses TRBV9 and TRBJ2-4; D gene uncertain. Germline lookup yields CDR1 SGDLS and CDR2 YYNGEE. V lost 0 bases and J 3 bases, leaving 7 bases between the germline ends. This CDR3 has 14 residues. This CDR3 is CASSVGGGKNIQYF. The CDR3 DNA sequence: TGTGCCAGCAGCGTAGGAGGCGGCAAAAACATTCAGTACTTC. Looking up the rest from reference TRBV9 and TRBJ2-4 gives the full variable domain: DSGVTQTPKHLITATGQRVTLRCSPRSGDLSVYWYQQSLDQGLQFLIQYYNGEERAKGNILERFSAQQFPDLHSELNLSSLELGDSALYFCASSVGGGKNIQYFGAGTRLSVL.

The chain combines TRBV13 with TRBJ2-7, with D maybe TRBD1 (6 bases). This CDR3 comprises 13 residues. Per germline, CDR1 PRHDT and CDR2 FYEKMQ (reference sequence). Trimming left V 5 bases short and J 4 bases short, with 12 bases between. The CDR3, as DNA: TGTGCCAGCAGCGGAAACAGGGCGTACGAGCAGTACTTC. This codes for CASSGNRAYEQYF. Looking up the rest from reference TRBV13 and TRBJ2-7 gives the full variable domain: AAGVIQSPRHLIKEKRETATLKCYPIPRHDTVYWYQQGPGQDPQFLISFYEKMQSDKGSIPDRFSAQQFSDYHSELNMSSLELGDSALYFCASSGNRAYEQYFGPGTRLTVT.

V gene TRBV9 combines with J gene TRBJ1-2, with unresolved D. This CDR3 is 15 amino acids long. Germline lookup yields CDR1 SGDLS and CDR2 YYNGEE. V was clipped by 3 bases and J by 4 bases, with 16 bases between them. CDR3 protein: CASSADPGPFYGYTF. CDR3 sequence (DNA): TGTGCCAGCAGCGCCGATCCCGGGCCCTTCTATGGCTACACCTTC.

This clonotype was counted ten times or more. J is TRBJ2-5 and V is TRBV4-2; D perhaps matches TRBD2 (6 bases). The germline V gene has CDR1 LGHNA and CDR2 YNFKEQ. This CDR3 comprises 18 residues. The V gene lost 0 bases and the J gene lost 5 bases, with 22 bases spanning the gap. The CDR3 DNA reads TGTGCCAGCAGCCAAGATTGGCGGGACCATGTTGGGGTGGAGACCCAGTACTTC. Translated: CASSQDWRDHVGVETQYF.

This chain joins TRBV4-3 and TRBJ1-1; no definite D call. The germline V and J ends were trimmed by 1 base and 4 bases, with 7 bases remaining between them. CDR1 is LGHNA and CDR2 is YSLEER in the germline V gene. The CDR3 extends over 13 amino acids. The CDR3 bases are TGCGCCAGCAGCCAAGTCATACGCACTGAAGCTTTCTTT. The encoded protein is CASSQVIRTEAFF.

Only a few counts were recorded for this clonotype. The chain couples TRBV7-3 to TRBJ2-6, with TRBD1 as a possible D gene (5 bases). Germline loops: CDR1 SGHTA, CDR2 FQGTGA. This CDR3 spans 17 amino acids. Between the trimmed V and J ends, which lost 5 bases and 1 base, there was a span of 15 bases. The CDR3 here is CASSPPWQGSGANVLTF. The CDR3 nucleotides read TGTGCCAGCAGCCCCCCGTGGCAGGGATCTGGGGCCAACGTCCTGACTTTC.

This clonotype was detected a few times. The J gene is TRBJ2-1, the V gene TRBV6-5; tentative D call: TRBD2 (5 bases). CDR3 length: 16 residues. The V gene's germline CDR1 is MNHEY and CDR2 SVGAGI. Deletions cut 7 bases from V and 4 bases from J, with 20 bases between. The CDR3 sequence is CASTPPYSRGYNEQFF. The CDR3 DNA sequence: TGTGCCAGCACCCCACCCTATAGCCGAGGGTACAATGAGCAGTTCTTC.

This chain connects TRBV5-6 to TRBJ2-4; 12 bases map to TRBD2. This CDR3 contains 15 residues. After removal of 3 bases from V and 9 bases from J, the junction contained 7 bases not matched to a gene. CDR1 is SGHDT, CDR2 YYEEEE, per germline. CDR3 sequence: CASSSTSGGLAIQYF. The CDR3 DNA reads TGTGCCAGCAGCTCAACTAGCGGGGGGTTAGCCATTCAGTACTTC.